This T cell receptor (beta chain) was captured by sequencing in a study of shared clonotypes between healthy human individuals. For this clone: Other DNA sequences in this specimen translate into the identical CDR3.

The CDR3 consists of 13 residues. CDR1 and CDR2 from the germline V gene are GTSNPN and SVGIG (reference sequence). Unmatched junction bases numbered 4, after V lost 2 bases and J lost 4 bases. Sequencing was performed with immunoSEQ multiplex PCR; in TCRdb, only in-frame clones are kept and a portion is missing. This table holds 2,100,000 or so clones, roughly 95% found once. Sequencing was done on a sample of naive CD4+ T cells sorted from blood. Subset of the sample: CD45RA+ positively selected. The receptor was derived from a man between 18 and 29 years old in good health. The chain is built from TRBV30 and TRBJ2-5, with 7 bases matching TRBD2. CDR3 protein: CAWSSGGGETQYF. The CDR3 DNA is TGTGCCTGGAGTAGTGGCGGGGGAGAGACCCAGTACTTC. Filled out from reference TRBV30 and TRBJ2-5, the complete variable domain reads SQTIHQWPATLVQPVGSPLSLECTVEGTSNPNLYWYRQAAGRGLQLLFYSVGIGQISSEVPQNLSASRPQDRQFILSSKKLLLSDSGFYLCAWSSGGGETQYFGPGTRLLVL.